The rows below give T cell receptor beta chains drawn from one sample of a study of control samples from healthy donors and cancer patients. TCRdb's copy holds only in-frame clones and misses some; the assay was immunoSEQ multiplex PCR. Among roughly 69,000 clones listed, about 83% were seen once. Material for sequencing was blood. The receptors were gathered from a man in his sixties in good health. The CDR3 runs from the conserved cysteine through the conserved F or W. The order of the fields is V gene, J gene, CDR3 protein.

v_call: TRBV11-2; j_call: TRBJ1-6; cdr3_aa: CASSSAWDYNSPLHF
v_call: TRBV2; j_call: TRBJ1-1; cdr3_aa: CASSSRDFGTEAFF
v_call: TRBV6-5; j_call: TRBJ2-7; cdr3_aa: CASSRRGAEVWEQYF
v_call: TRBV27; j_call: TRBJ2-1; cdr3_aa: CASTWGGNNEQFF
v_call: TRBV5-1; j_call: TRBJ2-7; cdr3_aa: CASSLEGGSEQYF
v_call: TRBV6-5; j_call: TRBJ1-4; cdr3_aa: CASSYGDRGNEKLFF
v_call: TRBV7-8; j_call: TRBJ2-5; cdr3_aa: CASSLGLVETQYF
v_call: TRBV5-4; j_call: TRBJ1-4; cdr3_aa: CASSSNFEKLFF
v_call: TRBV10-3; j_call: TRBJ2-1; cdr3_aa: CAISGQSPERSYNEQFF
v_call: TRBV7-2; j_call: TRBJ2-1; cdr3_aa: CASSLGSGTDEQFF
v_call: TRBV9; j_call: TRBJ1-6; cdr3_aa: CASSSTGFGYNSPLHF
v_call: TRBV24-1; j_call: TRBJ1-2; cdr3_aa: CATQKYGYTF
v_call: TRBV9; j_call: TRBJ1-6; cdr3_aa: CASSVGPGTKAPLHF
v_call: TRBV5-6; j_call: TRBJ2-5; cdr3_aa: CASSLRGGRNQETQYF
v_call: TRBV11-2; j_call: TRBJ1-1; cdr3_aa: CASSAGQNTEAFF
v_call: TRBV4-2; j_call: TRBJ2-5; cdr3_aa: CASSQDLQGGRETQYF
v_call: TRBV6-5; j_call: TRBJ2-5; cdr3_aa: CASSYFEGGARETQYF
v_call: TRBV6-5; j_call: TRBJ2-1; cdr3_aa: CASSPGTSGKNEQFF
v_call: TRBV7-3; j_call: TRBJ2-3; cdr3_aa: CASSSTSGKQDTQYF
v_call: TRBV18; j_call: TRBJ1-3; cdr3_aa: CASSPPERGLGNTIYF
v_call: TRBV15; j_call: TRBJ1-5; cdr3_aa: CATSAERGQDLGSQHF
v_call: TRBV23-1; j_call: TRBJ2-7; cdr3_aa: CASSQVRDRNSYEQYF
v_call: TRBV30; j_call: TRBJ2-1; cdr3_aa: CALQGANYNEQFF
v_call: TRBV19; j_call: TRBJ2-3; cdr3_aa: CASSILGGPDTDTQYF
v_call: TRBV6-5; j_call: TRBJ2-5; cdr3_aa: CASKEAGRETQYF
v_call: TRBV3-1/TRBV3-2; j_call: TRBJ2-5; cdr3_aa: CASIGSGSGQETQYF
v_call: TRBV28; j_call: TRBJ1-2; cdr3_aa: CASSFIAHIGGYTF
v_call: TRBV4-3; j_call: TRBJ2-2; cdr3_aa: CASSQWTAETGELFF
v_call: TRBV21-1; j_call: TRBJ2-3; cdr3_aa: CASSNPPASGRETDTQYF
v_call: TRBV5-1; j_call: TRBJ1-6; cdr3_aa: CASSLKTLSASSYNSPLHF
v_call: TRBV4-1; j_call: TRBJ2-1; cdr3_aa: CASSQDRPSGVNEQFF
v_call: TRBV9; j_call: TRBJ1-1; cdr3_aa: CASSRDRNTEAFF
v_call: TRBV27; j_call: TRBJ1-2; cdr3_aa: CASKGDFYGYTF
v_call: TRBV5-5; j_call: TRBJ1-3; cdr3_aa: CASSPGQFGGNTIYF
v_call: TRBV3-1/TRBV3-2; j_call: TRBJ2-7; cdr3_aa: CASSLPSGRLPVREQYF
v_call: TRBV28; j_call: TRBJ2-1; cdr3_aa: CASSFLQAHNEQFF
v_call: TRBV6-6; j_call: TRBJ1-1; cdr3_aa: CASAIGGVGAFF
v_call: TRBV4-3; j_call: TRBJ2-1; cdr3_aa: CASSQEIAGGRFF
v_call: TRBV12-3/TRBV12-4; j_call: TRBJ1-2; cdr3_aa: CASTLMGPSGYTF
v_call: TRBV3-1/TRBV3-2; j_call: TRBJ1-6; cdr3_aa: CASSPTFRRSSYNSPLHF
v_call: TRBV5-1; j_call: TRBJ2-3; cdr3_aa: CASSPWTEGPPDTQYF